These 21 T cell receptor beta chains were all obtained from the same sample, sequenced in a study of metastatic and nonmetastatic thyroid tumors. TCRdb re-analyzed the PCR reads through MiXCR. Of some 19,000 clones detected, around a third appear once; the ten largest clones hold around a fifth. Treatment of any kind had been given to no patient before thyroid surgery. Sequences were obtained from adjacent normal tissue. The receptors were sampled from a female donor with papillary thyroid cancer or a benign thyroid nodule (not recorded which). Some clones in this sample may be carry-over from other donors' samples.

This chain joins TRBV19 and TRBJ2-2, with D unclear. The CDR3 runs 12 residues. The V gene lost 3 bases and the J gene lost 4 bases, with 3 bases spanning the gap. Per the germline V gene, CDR1 is LNHDA and CDR2 is SQIVND (reference sequence). CDR3 in DNA: TGTGCCAGTAGTATTCCCACCGGGGAGCTGTTTTTT. Protein product: CASSIPTGELFF.

The rearrangement uses TRBV7-2 and TRBJ2-7, with 8 bases matching TRBD1. CDR3 length: 13 residues. CDR1 SGHTA and CDR2 FQGNSA come from the germline V gene. Germline trimming cut 1 base from V and 6 bases from J; bases unmatched to any gene: 2. CDR3 bases: TGTGCCAGCAGCTTAGAGACAGGGGCCGAGCAGTACTTC. This encodes CASSLETGAEQYF.

This rearrangement joins TRBV20-1 to TRBJ2-5, with 7 nucleotides matching TRBD2. V was clipped by 3 bases and J by 5 bases; unmatched bases: 9. Germline V gene sequence: CDR1 DFQATT, CDR2 SNEGSKA (reference sequence). The CDR3 has 14 residues. The CDR3 here is CSASALEAGETQYF. For the CDR3, the DNA is TGCAGTGCTAGTGCCCTTGAAGCGGGGGAGACCCAGTACTTC.

The chain combines TRBV9 with TRBJ1-2; D remains ambiguous. The CDR3 totals 15 residues. Trimming left V 0 bases short and J 2 bases short, with 11 bases between. Germline-derived CDR1 and CDR2 are SGDLS and YYNGEE. CDR3 DNA: TGTGCCAGCAGCGTAGGGCGGGGAGGAAACTATGGCTACACCTTC. Translating gives CASSVGRGGNYGYTF.

This chain connects TRBV2 to TRBJ2-1; 7 nucleotides align to TRBD1. V was clipped by 5 bases and J by 8 bases; unmatched bases: 15. The germline V gene encodes CDR1 SNHLY and CDR2 FYNNEI. The CDR3 spans 16 residues. For the CDR3, the DNA is TGTGCCAGCAGTCTTGGGACATTGGGGCAGGGGGATGAGCAGTTCTTC. It encodes CASSLGTLGQGDEQFF.

Concerning this clone itself: Other nucleotide sequences from this sample produce the same CDR3. The rearrangement links TRBV3-1 to TRBJ2-3; 7 bases match TRBD2. J was trimmed by 0 bases and V by 4 bases; bases with no gene match: 13. Germline values: CDR1 LGHDT, CDR2 YNNKEL (reference sequence). This CDR3 has 18 amino acids. CDR3 sequence (DNA): TGTGCCAGCAGCCGGCGACTAGCTGGGGGGTCTAGCACAGATACGCAGTATTTT. This gives the protein CASSRRLAGGSSTDTQYF.

The chain recombines TRBV24-1 with TRBJ2-1; D might be TRBD1 or TRBD2, each matching 5 bases. Germline V lookup: CDR1 KGHDR, CDR2 SFDVKD. V dropped 4 bases and J dropped 6 bases, with 12 bases sitting between them. The CDR3 contains 14 residues. This CDR3 reads CATSDPGTANEQFF. The CDR3 bases are TGTGCCACCAGTGACCCTGGGACGGCCAATGAGCAGTTCTTC.

This clone was counted between two and nine times. This chain links TRBV29-1 with TRBJ2-3; D might be TRBD2 (5 bases). The CDR3 consists of 14 residues. Germline V lookup: CDR1 SQVTM, CDR2 ANQGSEA. V lost 7 bases and J lost 4, with 18 bases in between. The CDR3 DNA sequence: TGCAGCGCTGAGGGCGGATCTAGAGCAGATACGCAGTATTTT. Translating gives CSAEGGSRADTQYF.

This clone was detected only once. This chain joins TRBV11-2 and TRBJ1-2, with 12 positions matching TRBD1. V shed 5 bases, J shed 4 bases, and the junction held 5 bases outside the gene matches. Germline CDR1 is SGHAT and CDR2 is FQNNGV. The CDR3 is 15 amino acids. The CDR3 DNA reads TGTGCCAGCAGCATGGGACAGGGGGCGGCCTATGGCTACACCTTC. This encodes CASSMGQGAAYGYTF.

A remark on this clone: This likely comes from a read error, as the CDR3 has no conserved phenylalanine or tryptophan at its end. It is unclear where the CDR3 begins or ends on the DNA, so no DNA is shown, and the CDR3 is as TCRdb lists it. The rearrangement joins TRBV7-3 to TRBJ2-3; TRBD1 is the table's D call, not checked against the DNA. Germline assignment: CDR1 SGHTA and CDR2 FQGTGA. With termini counted, the CDR3 has 12 amino acids. CDR3 residues: CASSFAGTAHLN.

This clone was counted many times. The V gene is TRBV5-5, the J gene TRBJ1-3; D is unclear. V was pared by 2 bases and J by 4 bases, with 13 bases between. The CDR3 is made up of 15 amino acids. CDR1 and CDR2 (germline): SGHKS, YYEKEE (reference sequence). CDR3 DNA sequence: TGTGCCAGCAGCTTTGGTCCCCCTAGGGGAAACACCATATATTTT. This sequence encodes CASSFGPPRGNTIYF.

The rearrangement uses TRBV12-3 or TRBV12-4 and TRBJ2-7; D ambiguous. This CDR3 has 11 residues. Trimming shortened V by 3 bases and J by 4 bases, and 4 bases separated the two germline ends. The CDR3 DNA follows: TGTGCCAGCAGTTTGGGGTACGAGCAGTACTTC. Residues: CASSLGYEQYF.

This chain links TRBV27 with TRBJ2-7; D call uncertain. Per germline, CDR1 MNHEY and CDR2 SMNVEV (reference sequence). V was cut by 3 bases and J by 3 bases, with 9 bases left in between. The CDR3 is 13 amino acids. CDR3 in amino acids: CASSFLPHYEQYF. As DNA, the CDR3 is TGTGCCAGCAGTTTTCTACCACACTACGAGCAGTACTTC.

This chain uses TRBV7-2 with TRBJ1-2; D is perhaps TRBD1 (6 bases). Germline V gene lookup returns CDR1 SGHTA and CDR2 FQGNSA. V lost 3 bases, J lost 4 bases, and 15 bases lay in between. The CDR3 spans 15 residues. CDR3 residues: CASSFSRGYGYGYTF. The CDR3 DNA follows: TGTGCCAGCAGCTTCTCCAGGGGCTATGGCTATGGCTACACCTTC.

This clone has more than one count but fewer than ten. V gene TRBV12-3 or TRBV12-4 combines with J gene TRBJ2-1; D is uncertain. The CDR3 runs 13 residues. V shed 6 bases and J shed 5 bases, with 11 bases lying between them. The CDR3 reads CASSERSDNEQFF. The CDR3 DNA sequence: TGTGCCAGCAGCGAACGGTCCGACAATGAGCAGTTCTTC.

The V gene is TRBV6-2 or TRBV6-3, the J gene TRBJ2-3, with TRBD2 identical over 8 bases. CDR1 is MNHEY, CDR2 SVGEGT, per germline. The CDR3 has 21 amino acids. J lost 4 bases, V lost 4 bases, and 25 bases had no gene match. CDR3 protein: CASSSVEGLFAGGLDSDTQYF. Written as DNA, the CDR3 is TGTGCCAGCAGTTCGGTAGAGGGCCTTTTTGCGGGGGGACTAGACTCAGATACGCAGTATTTT.

This clone has just a few counts. The CDR3 protein is CSAGPSGSDEQYF. CDR3 DNA: TGCAGTGCTGGACCTAGCGGGAGTGACGAGCAGTACTTC. J is TRBJ2-7 and V is TRBV20-1; TRBD2 matches at 10 bases. The CDR3 is made up of 13 amino acids. The germline gives CDR1 DFQATT, CDR2 SNEGSKA (reference sequence). V shed 5 bases, J shed 5 bases, and the junction held 6 bases outside the gene matches.

This clone was observed a handful of times. The genes are TRBV6-1 and TRBJ2-2, with a possible D match to TRBD2 (5 bases). CDR3 length: 16 residues. CDR1 is MNHNS and CDR2 is SASEGT in the germline V gene. V was clipped by 6 bases and J by 3 bases, with 17 bases between them. This CDR3 is CASRARSGPDTGELFF. CDR3 bases: TGTGCCAGCAGAGCCCGAAGCGGTCCCGACACCGGGGAGCTGTTTTTT.

This clone has at least ten counts. This may be a read error, as it is one base from a much larger clone. This rearrangement joins TRBV5-1 to TRBJ2-1; a weak D match, TRBD2 (7 bases). This CDR3 has 16 residues. Germline CDR1 reads SGHRS; CDR2 reads YFSETQ. CDR3 sequence: CAGSYAEGGAYNEQFF. The CDR3 nucleotides are TGCGCCGGCAGCTACGCAGAGGGGGGGGCCTACAATGAGCAGTTCTTC.

This clone has a handful of counts. This chain joins TRBV28 and TRBJ2-2; TRBD2 is a possible D gene (6 bases). Trimming stripped 3 bases from V and 6 bases from J, with 8 bases between. This CDR3 is 13 amino acids long. CDR1 and CDR2 from the germline V gene are MDHEN and SYDVKM. The CDR3: CASSFAGSGELFF. For the CDR3, the DNA is TGTGCCAGCAGTTTTGCGGGGTCCGGGGAGCTGTTTTTT.

The chain employs TRBV18 and TRBJ1-1; no clear D. From germline, CDR1 is KGHSH and CDR2 LQKENI. This CDR3 contains 15 residues. The V end was cut by 3 bases, the J end by 5 bases, with 16 bases between. The CDR3 reads CASSPQPAQRTEAFF. CDR3 nucleotides: TGTGCCAGCTCACCCCAACCAGCACAGAGAACTGAAGCTTTCTTT.